These T cell receptor beta chains were read from a single sample in a study of CD8+ T cells in alopecia areata. Measured with immunoSEQ multiplex PCR; TCRdb has only the in-frame clones, and not every one. The table records nearly 110,000 clones, over 80% of them present only once. Sequencing used CD8+ T cells sorted from blood, obtained at week 24, from a patient treated with tofacitinib. The receptors were sampled from a human donor with alopecia areata. Each CDR3 is given with its conserved first and last residue. Each record gives: D gene, clone size, V gene, CDR3 length, J gene, CDR3 protein, CDR3 DNA. The D gene is left open where the match is weak. Only some rows state a clone size, as once, few, many or a class for expanded clones.

D gene: TRBD1; clone size: .; V gene: TRBV19; CDR3 length: 16; J gene: TRBJ1-1; CDR3 protein: CASSILSTGGLRRAFF; CDR3 DNA: TGTGCCAGTAGTATACTATCCACAGGGGGCCTCCGGAGGGCTTTCTTT
D gene: .; clone size: .; V gene: TRBV7-8; CDR3 length: 15; J gene: TRBJ2-3; CDR3 protein: CASSRGGASTDTQYF; CDR3 DNA: TGTGCCAGCAGCCGCGGTGGCGCTAGCACAGATACGCAGTATTTT
D gene: .; clone size: .; V gene: TRBV6-4; CDR3 length: 14; J gene: TRBJ1-1; CDR3 protein: CASRLQGSNTEAFF; CDR3 DNA: TGTGCCAGCAGATTACAGGGATCGAACACTGAAGCTTTCTTT
D gene: .; clone size: .; V gene: TRBV5-4; CDR3 length: 13; J gene: TRBJ1-4; CDR3 protein: CASSFRGGEKLFF; CDR3 DNA: TGTGCCAGCAGCTTCAGGGGAGGGGAAAAACTGTTTTTT
D gene: TRBD1; clone size: .; V gene: TRBV4-1; CDR3 length: 17; J gene: TRBJ2-7; CDR3 protein: CASSQDGPGTGTYEQYF; CDR3 DNA: TGCGCCAGCAGCCAAGATGGCCCCGGGACAGGGACCTACGAGCAGTACTTC
D gene: .; clone size: .; V gene: TRBV10-2; CDR3 length: 13; J gene: TRBJ2-7; CDR3 protein: CASSGTDTYEQYF; CDR3 DNA: TGCGCCAGCAGTGGGACGGACACCTACGAGCAGTACTTC
D gene: .; clone size: .; V gene: TRBV5-1; CDR3 length: 15; J gene: TRBJ1-1; CDR3 protein: CASSPRDQRDTEAFF; CDR3 DNA: TGCGCCAGCAGCCCCCGGGACCAAAGGGACACTGAAGCTTTCTTT
D gene: .; clone size: .; V gene: TRBV21-1; CDR3 length: 15; J gene: TRBJ2-7; CDR3 protein: CASSKVLGTGYPQYF; CDR3 DNA: TGTGCCAGCAGCAAAGTGTTGGGGACAGGGTACCCCCAGTACTTC
D gene: .; clone size: .; V gene: TRBV2; CDR3 length: 14; J gene: TRBJ2-4; CDR3 protein: CASGAEWAKNIQYF; CDR3 DNA: TGTGCCAGCGGGGCGGAATGGGCCAAAAACATTCAGTACTTC
D gene: .; clone size: .; V gene: TRBV19; CDR3 length: 13; J gene: TRBJ1-2; CDR3 protein: CASSIGGGIGYTF; CDR3 DNA: TGTGCCAGTAGTATAGGTGGAGGGATCGGCTACACCTTC
D gene: .; clone size: .; V gene: TRBV27; CDR3 length: 13; J gene: TRBJ2-5; CDR3 protein: CASSFAGQETQYF; CDR3 DNA: TGTGCCAGCAGTTTTGCGGGGCAAGAGACCCAGTACTTC
D gene: .; clone size: .; V gene: TRBV2; CDR3 length: 15; J gene: TRBJ2-2; CDR3 protein: CASSDSLRVAGELFF; CDR3 DNA: TGTGCCAGCAGTGATAGTCTGAGGGTCGCCGGGGAGCTGTTTTTT
D gene: TRBD2; clone size: .; V gene: TRBV9; CDR3 length: 15; J gene: TRBJ2-5; CDR3 protein: CASSVAGGLWETQYF; CDR3 DNA: TGTGCCAGCAGCGTGGCGGGGGGGCTCTGGGAGACCCAGTACTTC
D gene: .; clone size: .; V gene: TRBV15; CDR3 length: 13; J gene: TRBJ1-1; CDR3 protein: CATSIDRNTEAFF; CDR3 DNA: TGTGCCACCAGCATAGACAGGAACACTGAAGCTTTCTTT
D gene: .; clone size: .; V gene: TRBV4-3; CDR3 length: 17; J gene: TRBJ2-3; CDR3 protein: CASSQDERGWGTDTQYF; CDR3 DNA: TGCGCCAGCAGCCAAGATGAACGGGGGTGGGGCACAGATACGCAGTATTTT
D gene: .; clone size: .; V gene: TRBV7-2; CDR3 length: 15; J gene: TRBJ2-7; CDR3 protein: CASSWVSSGAYEQYF; CDR3 DNA: TGTGCCAGCAGCTGGGTCTCCTCCGGCGCCTACGAGCAGTACTTC
D gene: TRBD1; clone size: .; V gene: TRBV7-2; CDR3 length: 15; J gene: TRBJ1-2; CDR3 protein: CASSLVGQGAEGYTF; CDR3 DNA: TGTGCCAGCAGCTTAGTTGGGCAGGGGGCAGAGGGCTACACCTTC
D gene: .; clone size: few; V gene: TRBV4-1; CDR3 length: 15; J gene: TRBJ2-3; CDR3 protein: CASSQVGLSPDTQYF; CDR3 DNA: TGCGCCAGCAGCCAAGTTGGCCTGTCTCCAGATACGCAGTATTTT
D gene: TRBD2; clone size: .; V gene: TRBV6-1; CDR3 length: 15; J gene: TRBJ2-1; CDR3 protein: CAGLGGAGGRNEQFF; CDR3 DNA: TGTGCCGGCCTGGGGGGAGCGGGGGGCCGGAATGAGCAGTTCTTC
D gene: TRBD1; clone size: .; V gene: TRBV19; CDR3 length: 13; J gene: TRBJ1-1; CDR3 protein: CASSGTANTEAFF; CDR3 DNA: TGTGCCAGCAGTGGGACAGCGAACACTGAAGCTTTCTTT
D gene: .; clone size: .; V gene: TRBV29-1; CDR3 length: 15; J gene: TRBJ1-1; CDR3 protein: CSVRIAGESSTEAFF; CDR3 DNA: TGCAGCGTTCGGATAGCAGGGGAGTCGAGCACTGAAGCTTTCTTT
D gene: .; clone size: .; V gene: TRBV5-1; CDR3 length: 15; J gene: TRBJ2-3; CDR3 protein: CASSWTVAGADTQYF; CDR3 DNA: TGCGCCAGCTCGTGGACTGTCGCCGGCGCAGATACGCAGTATTTT
D gene: .; clone size: .; V gene: TRBV29-1; CDR3 length: 13; J gene: TRBJ2-7; CDR3 protein: CSVEGQNSYEQYF; CDR3 DNA: TGCAGCGTTGAGGGTCAGAACTCCTACGAGCAGTACTTC
D gene: TRBD1; clone size: .; V gene: TRBV25-1; CDR3 length: 16; J gene: TRBJ2-7; CDR3 protein: CASSDPVTGDNYEQYF; CDR3 DNA: TGTGCCAGCAGTGATCCAGTGACAGGGGATAACTACGAGCAGTACTTC
D gene: TRBD2; clone size: .; V gene: TRBV5-1; CDR3 length: 17; J gene: TRBJ2-3; CDR3 protein: CASSGMGLAGATDTQYF; CDR3 DNA: TGCGCCAGCAGCGGGATGGGACTAGCGGGAGCCACAGATACGCAGTATTTT
D gene: .; clone size: .; V gene: TRBV9; CDR3 length: 19; J gene: TRBJ2-6; CDR3 protein: CASSVVPSEETPGANVLTF; CDR3 DNA: TGTGCCAGCAGCGTAGTTCCGTCGGAAGAAACCCCTGGGGCCAACGTCCTGACTTTC
D gene: TRBD2; clone size: .; V gene: TRBV19; CDR3 length: 21; J gene: TRBJ2-2; CDR3 protein: CASSIVRTSGGAVLSTGELFF; CDR3 DNA: TGTGCCAGTAGTATAGTTCGGACTAGCGGGGGGGCCGTATTGTCCACCGGGGAGCTGTTTTTT
D gene: .; clone size: .; V gene: TRBV4-3; CDR3 length: 15; J gene: TRBJ1-2; CDR3 protein: CASSQDGGGATGYTF; CDR3 DNA: TGCGCCAGCAGCCAAGATGGGGGGGGCGCGACGGGCTACACCTTC
D gene: TRBD1; clone size: few; V gene: TRBV13; CDR3 length: 12; J gene: TRBJ2-1; CDR3 protein: CASRRQGNEQFF; CDR3 DNA: TGTGCCAGCAGACGACAGGGGAATGAGCAGTTCTTC
D gene: .; clone size: .; V gene: TRBV19; CDR3 length: 14; J gene: TRBJ1-5; CDR3 protein: CASSQGYGNQPQHF; CDR3 DNA: TGTGCCAGTAGCCAGGGCTACGGGAATCAGCCCCAGCATTTT
D gene: .; clone size: .; V gene: TRBV4-3; CDR3 length: 15; J gene: TRBJ2-7; CDR3 protein: CASSQDRAGVGEQYF; CDR3 DNA: TGCGCCAGCAGCCAAGATCGGGCAGGGGTAGGTGAGCAGTACTTC
D gene: .; clone size: .; V gene: TRBV5-6; CDR3 length: 13; J gene: TRBJ2-7; CDR3 protein: CASSLLGSYEQYF; CDR3 DNA: TGTGCCAGCAGCTTGTTAGGATCCTACGAGCAGTACTTC
D gene: .; clone size: .; V gene: TRBV7-9; CDR3 length: 14; J gene: TRBJ2-7; CDR3 protein: CASSWVQGIGEQYF; CDR3 DNA: TGTGCCAGCAGCTGGGTACAGGGAATAGGCGAGCAGTACTTC
D gene: .; clone size: .; V gene: TRBV7-9; CDR3 length: 13; J gene: TRBJ2-7; CDR3 protein: CASSFPSSYEQYF; CDR3 DNA: TGTGCCAGCAGCTTCCCCAGCTCCTACGAGCAGTACTTC
D gene: .; clone size: few; V gene: TRBV6-5; CDR3 length: 13; J gene: TRBJ2-7; CDR3 protein: CASSSEAQSRQYF; CDR3 DNA: TGTGCCAGCAGTTCAGAGGCCCAATCGAGGCAGTACTTC
D gene: TRBD1; clone size: .; V gene: TRBV7-4; CDR3 length: 17; J gene: TRBJ1-5; CDR3 protein: CASSLGPRQGKDQPQHF; CDR3 DNA: TGTGCCAGCAGCTTAGGCCCCCGACAGGGGAAGGATCAGCCCCAGCATTTT
D gene: .; clone size: .; V gene: TRBV6-5; CDR3 length: 14; J gene: TRBJ2-3; CDR3 protein: CASRLRDSTDTQYF; CDR3 DNA: TGTGCCAGCAGACTCCGGGACAGCACAGATACGCAGTATTTT
D gene: .; clone size: .; V gene: TRBV5-1; CDR3 length: 14; J gene: TRBJ2-1; CDR3 protein: CASSLRGPYNEQFF; CDR3 DNA: TGCGCCAGCAGCTTACGGGGGCCCTACAATGAGCAGTTCTTC
D gene: .; clone size: .; V gene: TRBV7-9; CDR3 length: 18; J gene: TRBJ2-5; CDR3 protein: CASSWVGEVLWGQETQYF; CDR3 DNA: TGTGCCAGCAGCTGGGTAGGAGAGGTCCTTTGGGGTCAAGAGACCCAGTACTTC
D gene: TRBD2; clone size: .; V gene: TRBV7-2; CDR3 length: 15; J gene: TRBJ2-1; CDR3 protein: CASSLSGSSYNEQFF; CDR3 DNA: TGTGCCAGCAGCCTTAGCGGGTCGTCCTACAATGAGCAGTTCTTC
D gene: .; clone size: .; V gene: TRBV29-1; CDR3 length: 14; J gene: TRBJ2-2; CDR3 protein: CSTLGGHETGELFF; CDR3 DNA: TGCAGCACCCTGGGGGGTCATGAAACCGGGGAGCTGTTTTTT
D gene: .; clone size: .; V gene: TRBV7-2; CDR3 length: 15; J gene: TRBJ2-1; CDR3 protein: CASSLQQSSYNEQFF; CDR3 DNA: TGTGCCAGCAGCTTGCAACAGAGCTCCTACAATGAGCAGTTCTTC
D gene: .; clone size: .; V gene: TRBV27; CDR3 length: 14; J gene: TRBJ2-7; CDR3 protein: CASSLGAGTYEQYF; CDR3 DNA: TGTGCCAGCAGTTTGGGGGCCGGCACCTACGAGCAGTACTTC
D gene: .; clone size: .; V gene: TRBV6-5; CDR3 length: 14; J gene: TRBJ2-7; CDR3 protein: CASSLRHSQMEQYF; CDR3 DNA: TGTGCCAGCAGTTTACGCCACTCCCAGATGGAGCAGTACTTC
D gene: TRBD2; clone size: .; V gene: TRBV4-2; CDR3 length: 16; J gene: TRBJ2-1; CDR3 protein: CASTLAPGLADNEQFF; CDR3 DNA: TGTGCCAGCACCCTCGCTCCGGGACTAGCGGACAATGAGCAGTTCTTC
D gene: .; clone size: few; V gene: TRBV5-8; CDR3 length: 14; J gene: TRBJ2-7; CDR3 protein: CASSLVQVTYEQYF; CDR3 DNA: TGTGCCAGCAGCTTGGTACAGGTAACCTACGAGCAGTACTTC
D gene: .; clone size: .; V gene: TRBV19; CDR3 length: 13; J gene: TRBJ2-1; CDR3 protein: CASSMGVAGEQFF; CDR3 DNA: TGTGCCAGTAGTATGGGCGTGGCGGGGGAGCAGTTCTTC
D gene: .; clone size: .; V gene: TRBV25-1; CDR3 length: 16; J gene: TRBJ2-1; CDR3 protein: CASSEGQPGTFDEQFF; CDR3 DNA: TGTGCCAGCAGTGAGGGGCAGCCGGGCACTTTCGATGAGCAGTTCTTC
D gene: TRBD2; clone size: .; V gene: TRBV5-6; CDR3 length: 14; J gene: TRBJ2-1; CDR3 protein: CASSLTSGYNEQFF; CDR3 DNA: TGTGCCAGCAGCTTGACTAGCGGGTACAATGAGCAGTTCTTC
D gene: TRBD1; clone size: once; V gene: TRBV5-1; CDR3 length: 13; J gene: TRBJ2-7; CDR3 protein: CASSTGQKNEQYF; CDR3 DNA: TGCGCCAGCAGCACGGGACAGAAAAACGAGCAGTACTTC
D gene: .; clone size: .; V gene: TRBV27; CDR3 length: 15; J gene: TRBJ1-1; CDR3 protein: CASSSMAGMNTEAFF; CDR3 DNA: TGTGCCAGCAGTTCCATGGCAGGTATGAACACTGAAGCTTTCTTT